Following are 8 T cell receptor beta chains from one sample sequenced in a study of T cell repertoires in cytomegalovirus infection. Antigens for these TCRs are unknown. TCRdb re-analysed the reads in MiXCR, keeping a single row per CDR3 protein. The profile shows approximately 300,000 distinct CDR3 sequences, around 25% of them singletons. Here the sequenced sample was cultured PBMCs, taken from culture after CMV antigen stimulation. Receptors originate from a human donor in good health (CMV status not recorded). Some clones in this sample may be carry-over from other donors' samples.

The chain joins TRBV14 to TRBJ2-3; 13 bases match TRBD2. After removal of 3 bases from V and 0 bases from J, the junction contained 9 bases not matched to a gene. Germline V gene sequence: CDR1 SGHDN, CDR2 FVKESK. The CDR3 covers 19 residues. The CDR3 sequence: CASSHRLAGGSSSTDTQYF. The CDR3 coding sequence is TGTGCCAGCAGCCACCGACTAGCGGGAGGCTCCTCTAGCACAGATACGCAGTATTTT.

V gene TRBV2 combines with J gene TRBJ1-1; tentative D call: TRBD1 (6 bases). The CDR3 totals 15 residues. V was pared by 7 bases and J by 5 bases, with 20 bases between. Germline V gene sequence: CDR1 SNHLY, CDR2 FYNNEI. For the CDR3, the DNA is TGTGCCAGCAAGGACAGCAGGGGCCGGGGGACTGAAGCTTTCTTT. Translating it yields CASKDSRGRGTEAFF.

V is TRBV19 and J is TRBJ2-6; the match to TRBD1 covers 8 bases. Germline loops: CDR1 LNHDA, CDR2 SQIVND (reference sequence). Losses at the gene ends were 5 bases for V and 7 bases for J; bases not matched to a gene: 10. The CDR3 extends over 16 amino acids. CDR3 nucleotide sequence: TGTGCCAGTAGTCGGACAGGGCTCGGTGGAGCCAACGTCCTGACTTTC. Translating it yields CASSRTGLGGANVLTF.

The V and J genes are TRBV6-6 and TRBJ1-2; D is possibly TRBD1 (5 bases). CDR3 length equals 15 residues. Germline values: CDR1 MNHNY, CDR2 SVGAGI (reference sequence). V gave up 0 bases and J gave up 4 bases, with 12 bases separating them. The CDR3 protein is CASSYSGLEGYGYTF. In nucleotides, the CDR3 is TGTGCCAGCAGTTACTCGGGACTCGAGGGCTATGGCTACACCTTC.

In this sample, this clonotype turned up a few times. The chain uses TRBV11-2 and TRBJ2-3, with TRBD2 identical over 8 bases. V shed 5 bases and J 7 bases; nucleotides not matched to a gene: 11. The germline CDR1 and CDR2 sequences are SGHAT and FQNNGV. The CDR3 loop spans 15 amino acids. The CDR3 here is CASSPRSGSTNTQYF. The DNA of the CDR3 is TGTGCCAGCAGCCCCCGAAGCGGGAGTACCAATACGCAGTATTTT.

The J gene is TRBJ2-1, the V gene TRBV9; D is perhaps TRBD1 (6 bases). This CDR3 comprises 17 residues. V was clipped by 3 bases and J by 4 bases, with 20 bases between them. The germline V gene encodes CDR1 SGDLS and CDR2 YYNGEE. CDR3 in amino acids: CASSGSRGGLTYNEQFF. CDR3 bases: TGTGCCAGCAGCGGCAGCAGGGGCGGCCTGACTTACAATGAGCAGTTCTTC.

The chain joins TRBV27 to TRBJ2-1, with 7 bases aligning to TRBD1. CDR1 and CDR2 from the germline V gene are MNHEY and SMNVEV (reference sequence). There are 11 residues in the CDR3. Trimming cost V 5 bases and J 15 bases; bases outside gene matches: 7. The CDR3 is CASSPGTVRFF. The CDR3 coding sequence is TGTGCCAGCAGTCCGGGGACAGTGCGGTTCTTC.

This clonotype was detected a few times. The gene calls are TRBV5-1 and TRBJ2-3, with unresolved D. The germline V gene encodes CDR1 SGHRS and CDR2 YFSETQ. This CDR3 has 14 amino acids. V gave up 0 bases and J gave up 5 bases, with 10 bases separating them. The CDR3 coding sequence is TGCGCCAGCAGCTTGGCCGGCCCCGGAGATACGCAGTATTTT. Protein product: CASSLAGPGDTQYF.